The next 23 T cell receptor beta chains were all read from a single sample in a study of cytomegalovirus exposure and HLA in healthy donors. Libraries were prepared by immunoSEQ multiplex PCR; TCRdb keeps only in-frame clonotypes and omits some of them. Of roughly 45,000 clones listed, around 94% are singletons. Input material: PBMCs. The receptor set was obtained from a woman under 30 in good health and CMV-seropositive.

The J gene is TRBJ2-6, the V gene TRBV19; the match to TRBD1 covers 12 bases. Unmatched junction bases numbered 5, after V lost 5 bases and J lost 0 bases. Germline values: CDR1 LNHDA, CDR2 SQIVND (reference sequence). This CDR3 has 18 residues. CDR3: CASSVRDRGLSGANVLTF. The CDR3 region has the DNA TGTGCCAGTAGTGTCCGGGACAGGGGGCTCTCTGGGGCCAACGTCCTGACTTTC.

This clone was recorded once. The chain employs TRBV19 and TRBJ1-2; a possible D gene is TRBD1 (6 bases). The CDR3 length is 16 residues. Germline V gene lookup returns CDR1 LNHDA and CDR2 SQIVND (reference sequence). V lost 3 bases and J 1 base, leaving 15 bases between the germline ends. CDR3 amino acids: CASSISPSTGNYGYTF. CDR3 sequence (DNA): TGTGCCAGTAGTATTTCCCCCTCGACAGGTAACTATGGCTACACCTTC.

This sequence joins TRBV28 and TRBJ2-7; TRBD2 might be the D (6 bases). V was pared by 6 bases and J by 3 bases, with 21 bases between. Per the germline V gene, CDR1 is MDHEN and CDR2 is SYDVKM. This CDR3 has 16 residues. For the CDR3, the DNA is TGTGCCAGCAGCTCCCCTCGGGGGACCACCTACTACGAGCAGTACTTC. Its translation is CASSSPRGTTYYEQYF.

By share of the sample, this clone is medium-sized. This chain links TRBV29-1 with TRBJ1-2; possibly TRBD1 for D (6 bases). Per germline, CDR1 SQVTM and CDR2 ANQGSEA. Trimming pared 4 bases from V and 5 bases from J, leaving 14 bases between. CDR3 size: 13 residues. CDR3 nucleotides: TGCAGCGTTGCAGGGGATGGGGAGTATGGCTACACCTTC. Translating gives CSVAGDGEYGYTF.

This chain connects TRBV30 to TRBJ1-3, with D perhaps TRBD1 (6 bases). V shed 7 bases and J shed 1 base, with 14 bases lying between them. The CDR3 loop spans 14 amino acids. The germline CDR1 and CDR2 sequences are GTSNPN and SVGIG (reference sequence). The CDR3 DNA reads TGTGCCTTGCTTATTGGACAGTCTGGAAACACCATATATTTT. It specifies CALLIGQSGNTIYF.

This chain connects TRBV7-2 to TRBJ2-2, with D possibly matching TRBD2 (5 bases). CDR3 length: 15 amino acids. Germline CDR1 is SGHTA and CDR2 is FQGNSA. Between the trimmed V and J ends, which lost 4 bases and 5 bases, there was a span of 14 bases. The CDR3: CASSSDSPVTGELFF. In nucleotides, the CDR3 is TGTGCCAGCAGCTCGGACTCCCCAGTAACCGGGGAGCTGTTTTTT.

This rearrangement joins TRBV18 to TRBJ1-3, with 8 bases fitting TRBD1. This CDR3 has 16 residues. Germline assignment: CDR1 KGHSH and CDR2 LQKENI. V lost 4 bases and J lost 0; bases outside the gene matches: 5. Here the CDR3 reads CASSLPTGDSGNTIYF. The CDR3 DNA sequence: TGTGCCAGCTCACTTCCGACAGGGGACTCTGGAAACACCATATATTTT. The entire variable domain, with the rest obtained from reference TRBV18 and TRBJ1-3, is as follows: NAGVMQNPRHLVRRRGQEARLRCSPMKGHSHVYWYRQLPEEGLKFMVYLQKENIIDESGMPKERFSAEFPKEGPSILRIQQVVRGDSAAYFCASSLPTGDSGNTIYFGEGSWLTVV.

The J gene is TRBJ1-5, the V gene TRBV12-5; no clear D. Germline CDR1 LGHNT, CDR2 FRNRAP. The CDR3 loop spans 16 amino acids. The V and J ends lost 0 bases and 0 bases respectively, with 9 bases between them. The CDR3 protein is CASGLVHDYSNQPQHF. CDR3 sequence (DNA): TGTGCTAGTGGTTTGGTACATGATTATAGCAATCAGCCCCAGCATTTT.

This chain links TRBV28 with TRBJ1-6, with TRBD1 matching over 8 bases. The CDR3 is 14 residues long. The germline gives CDR1 MDHEN, CDR2 SYDVKM. V lost 4 bases and J lost 7; bases outside the gene matches: 3. Here the CDR3 reads CASSYGQGNSPLHF. CDR3 DNA: TGTGCCAGCAGTTACGGACAGGGCAATTCACCCCTCCACTTT.

The J gene is TRBJ1-1, the V gene TRBV5-1, with a tentative D call TRBD1 (5 bases). The CDR3 sequence is 15 residues long. The germline V and J ends were trimmed by 2 bases and 1 base, with 12 bases remaining between them. Germline loops: CDR1 SGHRS, CDR2 YFSETQ. This chain's CDR3 is CASSLVAGQNTEAFF. The CDR3 region has the DNA TGCGCCAGCAGCTTAGTGGCCGGACAGAACACTGAAGCTTTCTTT.

The chain is built from TRBV28 and TRBJ2-2; 9 bases fit TRBD2. This CDR3 is 15 amino acids long. Germline V gives CDR1 MDHEN, CDR2 SYDVKM. Trimming took 3 bases from V and 4 from J; bases not matched to a gene: 3. This CDR3 reads CASSLGGRVTGELFF. DNA of the CDR3: TGTGCCAGCAGTTTGGGCGGGAGGGTCACCGGGGAGCTGTTTTTT.

The V and J genes are TRBV14 and TRBJ2-7; 9 nucleotides line up with TRBD1. Germline V gene sequence: CDR1 SGHDN, CDR2 FVKESK. Germline trimming cut 7 bases from V and 7 bases from J; bases unmatched to any gene: 8. CDR3 length equals 13 residues. CDR3 sequence: CASTPTGGGEQYF. The CDR3 coding sequence is TGTGCCAGCACCCCGACAGGGGGAGGGGAGCAGTACTTC. Looking up the rest from reference TRBV14 and TRBJ2-7 gives the full variable domain: EAGVTQFPSHSVIEKGQTVTLRCDPISGHDNLYWYRRVMGKEIKFLLHFVKESKQDESGMPNNRFLAERTGGTYSTLKVQPAELEDSGVYFCASTPTGGGEQYFGPGTRLTVT.

The sample holds one count of this clone. CDR3 residues: CASSFSTSSSGANVLTF. CDR3 nucleotide sequence: TGTGCCAGCAGCTTTTCCACCTCGAGCTCTGGGGCCAACGTCCTGACTTTC. The chain employs TRBV28 and TRBJ2-6; D unclear. The V end was cut by 6 bases, the J end by 0 bases, with 15 bases between. This CDR3 is built from 17 residues. Germline V lookup: CDR1 MDHEN, CDR2 SYDVKM.

This chain uses TRBV4-1 with TRBJ2-4; perhaps TRBD2 as D (6 bases). Germline CDR1 is MGHRA and CDR2 is YSYEKL. The V end was cut by 0 bases, the J end by 0 bases, with 9 bases between. The CDR3 is 16 amino acids. Here the CDR3 DNA reads TGCGCCAGCAGCCAAGATTGGGGACTAGCCAAAAACATTCAGTACTTC. Its protein is CASSQDWGLAKNIQYF.

The chain uses TRBV27 and TRBJ1-5, with D uncertain. The CDR3 has 13 amino acids. V was clipped by 2 bases and J by 6 bases, with 8 bases between them. The V gene's germline CDR1 is MNHEY and CDR2 SMNVEV (reference sequence). CDR3 region: CASSLRETQPQHF. CDR3 sequence (DNA): TGTGCCAGCAGTTTACGGGAGACTCAGCCCCAGCATTTT.

The rearrangement links TRBV27 to TRBJ2-1, with TRBD1 as a possible D gene (7 bases). This CDR3 has 13 residues. Germline values: CDR1 MNHEY, CDR2 SMNVEV (reference sequence). Trimming removed 3 bases at V and 7 bases at J, with 10 bases between. The CDR3, as DNA: TGTGCCAGCAGTTTGCCAGGGGGGAATGAGCAGTTCTTC. Amino acids: CASSLPGGNEQFF.

V gene TRBV4-3 combines with J gene TRBJ2-1; a weak D match, TRBD1 (6 bases). The CDR3 runs to 14 residues. Germline CDR1 and CDR2: LGHNA and YSLEER. Deletions cut 4 bases from V and 6 bases from J, with 13 bases between. The CDR3 is CASSREDSLNEQFF. In DNA, the CDR3 is TGCGCCAGCAGCCGAGAGGACAGTCTCAATGAGCAGTTCTTC.

The sample holds one count of this clone. The CDR3 sequence is CASSDTYSNQPQHF. CDR3 coding DNA: TGTGCCAGTAGTGACACATATAGCAATCAGCCCCAGCATTTT. The chain couples TRBV19 to TRBJ1-5, with D unclear. Germline V gives CDR1 LNHDA, CDR2 SQIVND (reference sequence). V was shortened by 5 bases and J by 0 bases, with 8 bases between the two germline ends. The CDR3 totals 14 residues. The entire variable domain, with the rest obtained from reference TRBV19 and TRBJ1-5, is as follows: DGGITQSPKYLFRKEGQNVTLSCEQNLNHDAMYWYRQDPGQGLRLIYYSQIVNDFQKGDIAEGYSVSREKKESFPLTVTSAQKNPTAFYLCASSDTYSNQPQHFGDGTRLSIL.

The chain employs TRBV11-2 and TRBJ2-1, with TRBD2 as a possible D gene (5 bases). V lost 5 bases to trimming and J lost 1 base, with 9 bases between them. The CDR3 has 14 residues. The V gene's germline CDR1 is SGHAT and CDR2 FQNNGV. The CDR3 protein is CASSPSGSYNEQFF. The CDR3 coding sequence is TGTGCCAGCAGCCCGAGCGGTTCCTACAATGAGCAGTTCTTC.

The chain links TRBV12-5 to TRBJ2-7, with D possibly matching TRBD1 (6 bases). V lost 6 bases and J lost 6, with 12 bases in between. The CDR3 consists of 12 residues. The germline CDR1 and CDR2 sequences are LGHNT and FRNRAP. The CDR3 sequence: CASGPGVAEQYF. For the CDR3, the DNA is TGTGCTAGTGGACCAGGGGTGGCCGAGCAGTACTTC.

The chain uses TRBV10-3 and TRBJ2-3, with 7 bases identical to TRBD2. The CDR3 contains 15 residues. The germline CDR1 and CDR2 sequences are ENHRY and SYGVKD. Trimming at V came to 3 bases and at J to 2 bases, leaving 5 bases not matched to a gene. For the CDR3, the DNA is TGTGCCATCAGTGATGGGAGGGGATCCACAGATACGCAGTATTTT. Protein product: CAISDGRGSTDTQYF.

CDR3 coding DNA: TGTGCCAGCAGCTTGGAACTAGCGGGAGGGTTCAATGAGCAGTTCTTC. Encoded protein: CASSLELAGGFNEQFF. The V and J genes are TRBV9 and TRBJ2-1; 13 bases are a match to TRBD2. V trimming: 4 bases; J trimming: 6 bases; junction bases outside the gene matches: 7. CDR1 and CDR2 (germline): SGDLS, YYNGEE. This CDR3 comprises 16 residues.

V usage is TRBV5-1 and J usage is TRBJ2-1; 7 bases align to TRBD2. With 3 bases clipped from V and 5 bases from J, the junction kept 2 bases outside the gene matches. Germline assignment: CDR1 SGHRS and CDR2 YFSETQ. The CDR3 length is 13 residues. This chain's CDR3 is CASSSGLNNEQFF. For the CDR3, the DNA is TGCGCCAGCAGCTCGGGACTAAACAATGAGCAGTTCTTC.